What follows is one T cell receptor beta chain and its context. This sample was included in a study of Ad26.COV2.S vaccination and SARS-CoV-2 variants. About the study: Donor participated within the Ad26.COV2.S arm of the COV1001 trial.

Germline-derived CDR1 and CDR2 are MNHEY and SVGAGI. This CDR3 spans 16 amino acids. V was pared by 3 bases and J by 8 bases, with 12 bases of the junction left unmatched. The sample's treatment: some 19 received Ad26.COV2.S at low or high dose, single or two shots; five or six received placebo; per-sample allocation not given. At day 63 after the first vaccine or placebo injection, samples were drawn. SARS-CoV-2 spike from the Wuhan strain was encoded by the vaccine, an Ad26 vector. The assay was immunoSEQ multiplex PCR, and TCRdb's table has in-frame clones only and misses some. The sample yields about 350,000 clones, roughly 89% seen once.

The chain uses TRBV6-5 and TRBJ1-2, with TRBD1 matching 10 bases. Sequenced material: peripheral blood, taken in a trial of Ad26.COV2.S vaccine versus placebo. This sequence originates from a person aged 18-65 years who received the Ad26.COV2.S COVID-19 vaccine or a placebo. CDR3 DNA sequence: TGTGCCAGCAGTTATACCGGGACAGGGGTTATTGCAGGCTACACCTTC. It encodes CASSYTGTGVIAGYTF.